The 28 T cell receptor beta chains given below trace back to one sample, sequenced in a study of blood T cell repertoires in COVID-19. Data came from immunoSEQ multiplex PCR; TCRdb stores just in-frame clones and leaves some out. The data contain about 250,000 clones, around 88% of them seen just once; the ten biggest clones take up approximately 9%. Input material: PBMCs or T cells enriched from blood (not recorded which). The receptors come from a man aged 35 to 55 who had recovered from COVID-19.

This chain uses TRBV7-2 with TRBJ2-5; D is ambiguous. The CDR3 has 14 residues. Per germline, CDR1 SGHTA and CDR2 FQGNSA. Trimming removed 5 bases from V and 3 bases from J, with 13 bases in between. CDR3 loop: CASSSRGNKETQYF. Here the CDR3 DNA reads TGTGCCAGCAGCAGCAGAGGTAACAAAGAGACCCAGTACTTC. Full variable domain (missing parts from reference TRBV7-2 and TRBJ2-5): GAGVSQSPSNKVTEKGKDVELRCDPISGHTALYWYRQSLGQGLEFLIYFQGNSAPDKSGLPSDRFSAERTGGSVSTLTIQRTQQEDSAVYLCASSSRGNKETQYFGPGTRLLVL.

V gene TRBV19 combines with J gene TRBJ1-5; tentative D call: TRBD1 (6 bases). The V end lost 6 bases, the J end lost 4 bases, and 13 bases lay between the germline ends. Germline V gene sequence: CDR1 LNHDA, CDR2 SQIVND (reference sequence). The CDR3 is made up of 14 amino acids. The CDR3 spells CASSLQGNNQPQHF. CDR3 nucleotide sequence: TGTGCCAGTAGCCTACAGGGTAATAATCAGCCCCAGCATTTT. The variable domain in full, completed from reference TRBV19 and TRBJ1-5, reads DGGITQSPKYLFRKEGQNVTLSCEQNLNHDAMYWYRQDPGQGLRLIYYSQIVNDFQKGDIAEGYSVSREKKESFPLTVTSAQKNPTAFYLCASSLQGNNQPQHFGDGTRLSIL.

The chain recombines TRBV2 with TRBJ2-5, with a tentative D call TRBD1 (5 bases). Trimming left V 6 bases short and J 2 bases short, with 16 bases between. This CDR3 has 15 residues. From germline, CDR1 is SNHLY and CDR2 FYNNEI. The chain's CDR3 is CASSETRVSQETQYF. CDR3 sequence (DNA): TGTGCCAGCAGCGAAACCAGGGTTTCGCAAGAGACCCAGTACTTC.

CDR3 bases: TGTGCCAGCAGAGGGGACAGCGGCAGGGAGACCCAGTACTTC. It encodes CASRGDSGRETQYF. The chain uses TRBV2 and TRBJ2-5; 7 nucleotides match TRBD1. J lost 5 bases, V lost 6 bases, and 9 bases had no gene match. Per the germline V gene, CDR1 is SNHLY and CDR2 is FYNNEI. The CDR3 spans 14 residues.

This chain uses TRBV4-1 with TRBJ2-7; 8 bases are a match to TRBD1. The CDR3 contains 15 residues. V lost 3 bases to trimming and J lost 4 bases; unmatched junction nucleotides: 8. CDR1 MGHRA and CDR2 YSYEKL come from the germline V gene. The CDR3 nucleotides read TGCGCCAGCAGCCAGATACAGGGGGTCCGGTACGAGCAGTACTTC. Translating gives CASSQIQGVRYEQYF.

The chain recombines TRBV3-1 (or the pseudogene TRBV3-2) with TRBJ2-2, with a possible D match to TRBD2 (5 bases). The CDR3 contains 18 residues. Germline V gives CDR1 LGHDT, CDR2 YNNKEL (reference sequence). Trimming removed 2 bases at V and 1 base at J, with 17 bases between. In nucleotides, the CDR3 is TGTGCCAGCAGCCAACAATCAGCGGAGACAAGGAACACCGGGGAGCTGTTTTTT. It yields the protein CASSQQSAETRNTGELFF.

This chain connects TRBV27 to TRBJ1-4, with a tentative D call TRBD1 (6 bases). Germline CDR1 and CDR2: MNHEY and SMNVEV (reference sequence). With 5 bases removed from V and 0 bases from J, the gap between germline ends came to 10 bases. The CDR3 sequence is 15 residues long. CDR3 bases: TGTGCCAGCAGTCTCCGACAGGCAACTAATGAAAAACTGTTTTTT. It is translated as CASSLRQATNEKLFF. Drawing the rest from reference TRBV27 and TRBJ1-4, the complete variable domain is EAQVTQNPRYLITVTGKKLTVTCSQNMNHEYMSWYRQDPGLGLRQIYYSMNVEVTDKGDVPEGYKVSRKEKRNFPLILESPSPNQTSLYFCASSLRQATNEKLFFGSGTQLSVL.

This chain joins TRBV11-2 and TRBJ2-7; 7 nucleotides match TRBD1. The germline gives CDR1 SGHAT, CDR2 FQNNGV. The CDR3 spans 15 residues. The ends lost 1 base at V and 4 bases at J; junction bases unmatched: 7. The CDR3 spells CASSLARDSSYEQYF. The DNA of the CDR3 is TGTGCCAGCAGCTTAGCCCGGGACAGCTCTTACGAGCAGTACTTC.

This chain uses TRBV29-1 with TRBJ2-7; 9 bases agree with TRBD1. CDR1 is SQVTM and CDR2 is ANQGSEA in the germline V gene. V was clipped by 6 bases and J by 4 bases; unmatched bases: 7. This CDR3 contains 13 residues. The CDR3 sequence is CSVAGTGFYEQYF. Written as DNA, the CDR3 is TGCAGCGTGGCCGGGACAGGGTTTTACGAGCAGTACTTC.

CDR3 nucleotide sequence: TGTGCCAGCAGCTCGGAGCAGACGGATACGCAGTATTTT. It specifies CASSSEQTDTQYF. V and J are TRBV7-3 and TRBJ2-3; D ambiguous. Germline-derived CDR1 and CDR2 are SGHTA and FQGTGA. V was clipped by 4 bases and J by 6 bases, with 11 bases between them. The CDR3 has 13 residues.

The genes are TRBV10-2 and TRBJ1-6; D may be TRBD1 (5 bases). The germline gives CDR1 WSHSY, CDR2 SAAADI. The V and J ends lost 7 bases and 4 bases respectively, with 8 bases between them. The CDR3 contains 13 residues. The CDR3 DNA reads as TGCGCCAGCAATCAGGGTTATAATTCACCCCTCCACTTT. Protein product: CASNQGYNSPLHF.

The gene calls are TRBV10-3 and TRBJ2-7; TRBD2 might be the D (5 bases). V lost 5 bases, J lost 5 bases, and 19 bases lay in between. This CDR3 is built from 15 residues. Germline assignment: CDR1 ENHRY and CDR2 SYGVKD. CDR3 region: CAISLDPGRLNEQYF. The CDR3 region has the DNA TGTGCCATCAGTCTAGACCCGGGGAGACTGAACGAGCAGTACTTC.

The chain links TRBV2 to TRBJ1-2, with 9 bases lining up with TRBD1. The CDR3 runs to 14 residues. Unmatched junction bases numbered 3, after V lost 2 bases and J lost 5 bases. The germline V gene encodes CDR1 SNHLY and CDR2 FYNNEI. This CDR3 reads CASSEYGTGYGYTF. The CDR3, as DNA: TGTGCCAGCAGTGAATACGGGACAGGGTATGGCTACACCTTC.

This chain uses TRBV27 with TRBJ2-7; TRBD1 agrees at 9 bases. CDR1 MNHEY and CDR2 SMNVEV come from the germline V gene (reference sequence). The V segment lost 2 bases and the J segment 5 bases; nucleotides outside the gene matches: 10. The CDR3 runs 16 residues. The CDR3 reads CASSLVTGGMGHEQYF. In nucleotides, the CDR3 is TGTGCCAGCAGTTTAGTCACAGGGGGCATGGGTCACGAGCAGTACTTC.

The chain uses TRBV18 and TRBJ2-3; D call uncertain. Germline V gene sequence: CDR1 KGHSH, CDR2 LQKENI. The CDR3 spans 13 residues. V was pared by 3 bases and J by 5 bases, with 9 bases between. This chain's CDR3 is CASSPHPGDTQYF. CDR3 coding DNA: TGTGCCAGCTCACCGCATCCAGGAGATACGCAGTATTTT.

J is TRBJ2-1 and V is TRBV28, with 15 bases that match TRBD2. CDR1 is MDHEN and CDR2 is SYDVKM in the germline V gene. Trimming took 3 bases from V and 1 from J; bases not matched to a gene: 4. The CDR3 consists of 18 residues. CDR3 protein: CASSFGLAGGSSYNEQFF. CDR3 DNA: TGTGCCAGCAGTTTTGGACTAGCGGGAGGGAGTTCCTACAATGAGCAGTTCTTC.

The chain joins TRBV4-1 to TRBJ1-6; D possibly corresponds to TRBD1 (6 bases). This CDR3 comprises 20 residues. Germline-derived CDR1 and CDR2 are MGHRA and YSYEKL. The V and J ends lost 1 base and 0 bases respectively, with 19 bases between them. CDR3 nucleotides: TGCGCCAGCAGCCAAGTACCCTTGGTCAGGGGAAGCTCCTATAATTCACCCCTCCACTTT. This codes for CASSQVPLVRGSSYNSPLHF.

The rearrangement joins TRBV30 to TRBJ1-3, with 8 bases that match TRBD1. With V trimmed by 0 bases and J by 0 bases, 4 bases remained unmatched. Germline V gives CDR1 GTSNPN, CDR2 SVGIG (reference sequence). This CDR3 region has 16 residues. CDR3 DNA sequence: TGTGCCTGGAGTGTTCAGGGGGCGATCTCTGGAAACACCATATATTTT. Translated: CAWSVQGAISGNTIYF. Full variable domain (remainder filled in from reference TRBV30 and TRBJ1-3): SQTIHQWPATLVQPVGSPLSLECTVEGTSNPNLYWYRQAAGRGLQLLFYSVGIGQISSEVPQNLSASRPQDRQFILSSKKLLLSDSGFYLCAWSVQGAISGNTIYFGEGSWLTVV.

The chain recombines TRBV21-1 with TRBJ2-5; the table gives TRBD2 as D, unverified against the DNA. TRBV21-1 is reported as a pseudogene. CDR3 length equals 14 residues. CDR3 sequence: CASSKKNTEETQYF. The CDR3 DNA sequence: TGTGCCAGCAGCAAAAAGAATACGGAGGAGACCCAGTACTTC.

The chain couples TRBV7-2 to TRBJ2-5, with 11 nucleotides matching TRBD2. V dropped 3 bases and J dropped 4; count of bases not matched to a gene: 13. The CDR3 length is 18 residues. The germline V gene encodes CDR1 SGHTA and CDR2 FQGNSA. The CDR3 DNA sequence: TGTGCCAGCAGCTTGGAGCAGGGTTTAGCGGGAGGGCGAGAGACCCAGTACTTC. Translation: CASSLEQGLAGGRETQYF.

The CDR3 nucleotides are TGTGCCAGCAGTGAAGCGATGGGGCTTCAAGAGACCCAGTACTTC. Its protein is CASSEAMGLQETQYF. The V and J genes are TRBV6-1 and TRBJ2-5; D may be TRBD1 (5 bases). The CDR3 consists of 15 residues. Trimming shortened V by 0 bases and J by 2 bases, and 10 bases separated the two germline ends. Germline loops: CDR1 MNHNS, CDR2 SASEGT.

V and J are TRBV2 and TRBJ1-5, with 12 bases identical to TRBD1. The germline gives CDR1 SNHLY, CDR2 FYNNEI. CDR3 length equals 17 residues. J was trimmed by 1 base and V by 7 bases; bases with no gene match: 8. CDR3: CASNGGQGAGSNQPQHF. The CDR3 DNA follows: TGTGCCAGCAATGGGGGACAGGGGGCGGGGAGCAATCAGCCCCAGCATTTT.

The V call is TRBV5-1, the J call TRBJ1-1; D possibly corresponds to TRBD1 (5 bases). V was clipped by 4 bases and J by 1 base, with 11 bases between them. Germline values: CDR1 SGHRS, CDR2 YFSETQ. The CDR3 has 14 residues. The CDR3 here is CASSGQGSNTEAFF. For the CDR3, the DNA is TGCGCCAGCAGCGGACAAGGGTCGAACACTGAAGCTTTCTTT. Together with reference TRBV5-1 and TRBJ1-1, the CDR3 gives the full variable domain: KAGVTQTPRYLIKTRGQQVTLSCSPISGHRSVSWYQQTPGQGLQFLFEYFSETQRNKGNFPGRFSGRQFSNSRSEMNVSTLELGDSALYLCASSGQGSNTEAFFGQGTRLTVV.

The chain is built from TRBV3-1 (or the pseudogene TRBV3-2) and TRBJ2-1; D might be TRBD1 (7 bases). V was cut by 0 bases and J by 7 bases, with 19 bases left in between. Germline V gene sequence: CDR1 LGHDT, CDR2 YNNKEL (reference sequence). The CDR3 is 17 residues long. CDR3 nucleotide sequence: TGTGCCAGCAGCCAAGATCCCCGCAGGGGGGTTACGAATGAGCAGTTCTTC. Translating gives CASSQDPRRGVTNEQFF.

V is TRBV6-2 or TRBV6-3 and J is TRBJ2-1; TRBD1 matches 8 bases. Losses at the gene ends were 6 bases for V and 6 bases for J; bases not matched to a gene: 10. Germline CDR1 is MNHEY and CDR2 is SVGEGT. The length of the CDR3 is 15 residues. For the CDR3, the DNA is TGTGCCAGCAGCCCACCGGGACAGGAGGCCAATGAGCAGTTCTTC. It is translated as CASSPPGQEANEQFF.

V usage is TRBV15 and J usage is TRBJ1-2; a weak D match, TRBD1 (6 bases). Germline V gene data show CDR1 as LNHNV and CDR2 as YYDKDF (reference sequence). Trimming removed 3 bases from V and 1 base from J, with 9 bases in between. The CDR3 sequence is 14 residues long. The CDR3 sequence: CATSREGGNYGYTF. The CDR3 nucleotides read TGTGCCACCAGCAGGGAAGGGGGTAACTATGGCTACACCTTC.

In its sample, this clone was seen a few times. V usage is TRBV19 and J usage is TRBJ1-5; perhaps TRBD1 as D (6 bases). With 8 bases removed from V and 4 bases from J, the gap between germline ends came to 12 bases. The CDR3 length is 13 residues. Germline assignment: CDR1 LNHDA and CDR2 SQIVND (reference sequence). The CDR3: CASCRGSNQPQHF. CDR3 nucleotides: TGTGCCAGTTGCAGGGGTTCAAATCAGCCCCAGCATTTT.

This chain connects TRBV27 to TRBJ1-6; TRBD1 is a possible D gene (6 bases). The CDR3 has 16 amino acids. Trimming stripped 3 bases from V and 0 bases from J, with 9 bases between. Germline assignment: CDR1 MNHEY and CDR2 SMNVEV (reference sequence). DNA of the CDR3: TGTGCCAGCAGTTTCTCAGGGGACTCCTATAATTCACCCCTCCACTTT. Translated, it gives CASSFSGDSYNSPLHF.